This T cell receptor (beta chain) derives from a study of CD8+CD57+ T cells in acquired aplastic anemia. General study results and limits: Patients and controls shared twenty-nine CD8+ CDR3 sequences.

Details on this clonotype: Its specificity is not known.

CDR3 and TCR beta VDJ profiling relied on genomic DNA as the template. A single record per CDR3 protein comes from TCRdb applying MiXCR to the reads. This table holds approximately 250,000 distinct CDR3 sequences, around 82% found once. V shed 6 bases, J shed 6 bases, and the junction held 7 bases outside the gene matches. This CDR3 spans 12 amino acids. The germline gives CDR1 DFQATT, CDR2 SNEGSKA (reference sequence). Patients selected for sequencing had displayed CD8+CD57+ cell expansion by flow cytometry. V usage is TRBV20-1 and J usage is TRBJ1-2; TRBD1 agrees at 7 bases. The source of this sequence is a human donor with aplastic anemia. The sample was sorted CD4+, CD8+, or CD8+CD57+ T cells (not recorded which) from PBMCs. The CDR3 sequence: CSALDRDDGYTF. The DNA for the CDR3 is TGCAGTGCATTAGACAGGGATGATGGCTACACCTTC.